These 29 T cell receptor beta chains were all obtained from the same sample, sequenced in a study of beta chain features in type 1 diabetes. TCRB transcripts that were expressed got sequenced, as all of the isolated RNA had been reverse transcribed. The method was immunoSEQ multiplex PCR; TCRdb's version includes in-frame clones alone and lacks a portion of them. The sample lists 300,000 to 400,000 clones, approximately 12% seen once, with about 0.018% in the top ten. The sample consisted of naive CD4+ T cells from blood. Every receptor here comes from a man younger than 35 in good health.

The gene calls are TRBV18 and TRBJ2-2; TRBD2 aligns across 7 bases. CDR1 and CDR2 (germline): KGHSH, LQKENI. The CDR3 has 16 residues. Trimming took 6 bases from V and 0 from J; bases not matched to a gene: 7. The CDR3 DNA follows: TGTGCCAGCTCTCCGACCGGGGGGTCGAACACCGGGGAGCTGTTTTTT. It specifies CASSPTGGSNTGELFF.

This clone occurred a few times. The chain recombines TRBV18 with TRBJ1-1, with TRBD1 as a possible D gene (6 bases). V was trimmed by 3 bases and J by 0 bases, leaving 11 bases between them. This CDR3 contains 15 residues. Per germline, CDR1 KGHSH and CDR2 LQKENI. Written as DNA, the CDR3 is TGTGCCAGCTCACCTTTGGACAGCCTGAACACTGAAGCTTTCTTT. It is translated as CASSPLDSLNTEAFF. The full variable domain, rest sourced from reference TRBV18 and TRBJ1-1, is NAGVMQNPRHLVRRRGQEARLRCSPMKGHSHVYWYRQLPEEGLKFMVYLQKENIIDESGMPKERFSAEFPKEGPSILRIQQVVRGDSAAYFCASSPLDSLNTEAFFGQGTRLTVV.

The CDR3 protein is CASSESTWGNQETQYF. The CDR3, as DNA: TGTGCCAGCAGCGAAAGCACGTGGGGCAACCAAGAGACCCAGTACTTC. The chain joins TRBV4-2 to TRBJ2-5, with D possibly TRBD1 on 5 matching bases. The CDR3 is 16 residues long. The V and J ends lost 5 bases and 0 bases respectively, with 16 bases between them. Germline CDR1 is LGHNA and CDR2 is YNFKEQ.

CDR3 sequence (DNA): TGTGCCAGCACAGTAGGCCGGGGCTCTGGGGCCAACGTCCTGACTTTC. The encoded protein is CASTVGRGSGANVLTF. This rearrangement joins TRBV7-3 to TRBJ2-6; D may be TRBD2 (5 bases). Germline CDR1 SGHTA, CDR2 FQGTGA. V was trimmed by 7 bases and J by 0 bases, leaving 13 bases between them. The CDR3 runs 16 residues. The full variable domain, completed using reference TRBV7-3 and TRBJ2-6, is GAGVSQTPSNKVTEKGKYVELRCDPISGHTALYWYRQSLGQGPEFLIYFQGTGAADDSGLPNDRFFAVRPEGSVSTLKIQRTERGDSAVYLCASTVGRGSGANVLTFGAGSRLTVL.

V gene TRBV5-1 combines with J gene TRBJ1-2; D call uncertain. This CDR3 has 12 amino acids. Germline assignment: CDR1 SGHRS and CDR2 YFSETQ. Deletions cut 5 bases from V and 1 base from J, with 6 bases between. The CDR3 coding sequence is TGCGCCAGCAGGGACTTTAACTATGGCTACACCTTC. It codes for CASRDFNYGYTF.

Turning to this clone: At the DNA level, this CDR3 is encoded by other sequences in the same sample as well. This CDR3 is CASSSSVETQYF. The DNA of the CDR3 is TGTGCCAGCAGTTCCTCAGTGGAGACCCAGTACTTC. The V gene is TRBV28, the J gene TRBJ2-5; no definite D call. Germline loops: CDR1 MDHEN, CDR2 SYDVKM. V dropped 4 bases and J dropped 5 bases, with 8 bases sitting between them. CDR3 size: 12 residues.

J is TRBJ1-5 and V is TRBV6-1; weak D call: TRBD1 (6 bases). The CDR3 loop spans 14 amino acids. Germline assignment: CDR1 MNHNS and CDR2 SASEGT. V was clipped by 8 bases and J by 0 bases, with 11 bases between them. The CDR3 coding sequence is TGTGCCAGCTCAGGACAGAATAGCAATCAGCCCCAGCATTTT. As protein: CASSGQNSNQPQHF.

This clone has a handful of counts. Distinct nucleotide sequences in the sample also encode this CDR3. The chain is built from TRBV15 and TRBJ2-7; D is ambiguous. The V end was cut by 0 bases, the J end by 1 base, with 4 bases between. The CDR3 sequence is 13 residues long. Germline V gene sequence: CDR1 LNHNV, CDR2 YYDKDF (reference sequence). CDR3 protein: CATSRDPSYEQYF. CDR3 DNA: TGTGCCACCAGCAGAGATCCGTCCTACGAGCAGTACTTC. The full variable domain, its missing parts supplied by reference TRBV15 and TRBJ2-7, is DAMVIQNPRYQVTQFGKPVTLSCSQTLNHNVMYWYQQKSSQAPKLLFHYYDKDFNNEADTPDNFQSRRPNTSFCFLDIRSPGLGDTAMYLCATSRDPSYEQYFGPGTRLTVT.

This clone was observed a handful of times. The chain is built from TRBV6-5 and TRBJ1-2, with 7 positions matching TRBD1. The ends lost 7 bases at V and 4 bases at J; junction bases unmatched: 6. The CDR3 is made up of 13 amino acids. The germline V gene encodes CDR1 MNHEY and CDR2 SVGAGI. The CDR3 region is CASTRTGFYGYTF. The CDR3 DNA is TGTGCCAGCACCCGGACAGGCTTCTATGGCTACACCTTC.

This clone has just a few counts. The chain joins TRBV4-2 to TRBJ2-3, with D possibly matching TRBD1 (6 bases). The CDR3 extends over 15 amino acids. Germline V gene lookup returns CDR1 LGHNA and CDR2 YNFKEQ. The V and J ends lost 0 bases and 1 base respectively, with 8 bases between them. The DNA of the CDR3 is TGTGCCAGCAGCCAAGAGGACAGACGCACAGATACGCAGTATTTT. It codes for CASSQEDRRTDTQYF.

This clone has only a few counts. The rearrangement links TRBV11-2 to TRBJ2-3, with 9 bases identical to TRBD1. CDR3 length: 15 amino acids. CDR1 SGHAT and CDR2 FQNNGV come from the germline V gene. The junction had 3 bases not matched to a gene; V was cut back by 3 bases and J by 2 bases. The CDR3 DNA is TGTGCCAGCAGCTTCGGGACAGGGTTCACAGATACGCAGTATTTT. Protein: CASSFGTGFTDTQYF.

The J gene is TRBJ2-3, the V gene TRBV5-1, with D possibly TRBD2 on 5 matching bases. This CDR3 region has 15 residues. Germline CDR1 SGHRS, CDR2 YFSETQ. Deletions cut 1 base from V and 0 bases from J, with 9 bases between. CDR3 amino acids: CASSLLDSSTDTQYF. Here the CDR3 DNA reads TGCGCCAGCAGCTTGTTGGACTCCAGCACAGATACGCAGTATTTT. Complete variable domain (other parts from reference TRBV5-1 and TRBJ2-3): KAGVTQTPRYLIKTRGQQVTLSCSPISGHRSVSWYQQTPGQGLQFLFEYFSETQRNKGNFPGRFSGRQFSNSRSEMNVSTLELGDSALYLCASSLLDSSTDTQYFGPGTRLTVL.

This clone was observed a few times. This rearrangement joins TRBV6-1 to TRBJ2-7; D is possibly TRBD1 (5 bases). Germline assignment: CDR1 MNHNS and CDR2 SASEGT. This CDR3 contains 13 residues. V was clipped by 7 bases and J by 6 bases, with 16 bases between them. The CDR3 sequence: CASIMGREGEQYF. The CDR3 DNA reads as TGTGCCAGCATCATGGGCAGGGAAGGCGAGCAGTACTTC.

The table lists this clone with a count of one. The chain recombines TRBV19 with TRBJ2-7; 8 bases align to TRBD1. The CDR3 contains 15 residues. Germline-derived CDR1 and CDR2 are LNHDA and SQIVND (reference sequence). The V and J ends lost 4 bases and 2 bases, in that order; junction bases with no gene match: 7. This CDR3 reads CASSTMTGATYEQYF. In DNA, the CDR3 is TGTGCCAGTAGTACCATGACAGGGGCGACCTACGAGCAGTACTTC.

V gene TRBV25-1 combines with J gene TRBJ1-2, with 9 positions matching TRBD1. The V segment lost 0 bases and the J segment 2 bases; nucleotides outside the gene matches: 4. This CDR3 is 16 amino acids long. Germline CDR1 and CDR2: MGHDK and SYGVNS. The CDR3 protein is CASSEYGTGRNYGYTF. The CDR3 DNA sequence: TGTGCCAGCAGTGAATACGGGACAGGGCGGAACTATGGCTACACCTTC.

The CDR3 loop is CASKLAEGTDTQYF. As DNA, the CDR3 is TGTGCCAGCAAACTAGCGGAAGGAACAGATACGCAGTATTTT. The chain has TRBV6-4 and TRBJ2-3, with 8 positions matching TRBD2. The V gene's germline CDR1 is MRHNA and CDR2 SNTAGT. This CDR3 is 14 amino acids long. V shed 7 bases, J shed 3 bases, and the junction held 6 bases outside the gene matches.

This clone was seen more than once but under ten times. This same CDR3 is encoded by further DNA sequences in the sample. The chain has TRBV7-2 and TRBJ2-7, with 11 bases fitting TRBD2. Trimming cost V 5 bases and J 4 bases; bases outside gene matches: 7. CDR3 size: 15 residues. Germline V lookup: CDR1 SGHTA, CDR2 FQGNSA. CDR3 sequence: CASSRTSGSSYEQYF. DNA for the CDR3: TGTGCCAGCAGCCGCACTAGCGGGAGTTCTTACGAGCAGTACTTC. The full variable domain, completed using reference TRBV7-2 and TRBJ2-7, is GAGVSQSPSNKVTEKGKDVELRCDPISGHTALYWYRQSLGQGLEFLIYFQGNSAPDKSGLPSDRFSAERTGGSVSTLTIQRTQQEDSAVYLCASSRTSGSSYEQYFGPGTRLTVT.

DNA of the CDR3: TGTGCCAGCAGCTTGACAGGTAGCTACGAGCAGTACTTC. It yields the protein CASSLTGSYEQYF. The V gene is TRBV4-2, the J gene TRBJ2-7; possible D gene TRBD1, 6 bases. The V and J ends lost 5 bases and 3 bases respectively, with 11 bases between them. This CDR3 has 13 amino acids. Germline V lookup: CDR1 LGHNA, CDR2 YNFKEQ.

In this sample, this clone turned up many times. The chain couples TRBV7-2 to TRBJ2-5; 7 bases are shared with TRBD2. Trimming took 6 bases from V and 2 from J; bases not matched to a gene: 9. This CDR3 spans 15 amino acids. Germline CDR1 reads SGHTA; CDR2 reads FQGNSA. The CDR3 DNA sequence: TGTGCCAGCAGTTCCCAGCCCGGGGGGCAAGAGACCCAGTACTTC. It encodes CASSSQPGGQETQYF. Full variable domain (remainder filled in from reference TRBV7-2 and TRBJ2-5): GAGVSQSPSNKVTEKGKDVELRCDPISGHTALYWYRQSLGQGLEFLIYFQGNSAPDKSGLPSDRFSAERTGGSVSTLTIQRTQQEDSAVYLCASSSQPGGQETQYFGPGTRLLVL.

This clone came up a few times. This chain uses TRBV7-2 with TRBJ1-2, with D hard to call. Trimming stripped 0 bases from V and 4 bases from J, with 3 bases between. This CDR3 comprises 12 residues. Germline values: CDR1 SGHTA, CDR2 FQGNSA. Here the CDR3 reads CASSLAGYGYTF. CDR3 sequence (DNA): TGTGCCAGCAGCTTAGCCGGCTATGGCTACACCTTC.

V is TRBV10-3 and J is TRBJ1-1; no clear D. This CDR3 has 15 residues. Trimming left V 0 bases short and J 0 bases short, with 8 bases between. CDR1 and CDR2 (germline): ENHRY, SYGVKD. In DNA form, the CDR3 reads TGTGCCATCAGTGAGTCGGCAGTGATGAACACTGAAGCTTTCTTT. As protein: CAISESAVMNTEAFF.

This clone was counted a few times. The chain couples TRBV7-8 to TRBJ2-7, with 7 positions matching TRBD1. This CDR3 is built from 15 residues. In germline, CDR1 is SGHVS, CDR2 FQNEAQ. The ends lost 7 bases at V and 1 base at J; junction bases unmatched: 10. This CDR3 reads CASTNPYRGSYEQYF. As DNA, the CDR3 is TGTGCCAGCACCAACCCTTACAGGGGATCCTACGAGCAGTACTTC.

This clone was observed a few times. CDR3 sequence: CASSQARLAGPDTQYF. CDR3 sequence (DNA): TGCGCCAGCAGCCAAGCACGACTAGCGGGCCCAGATACGCAGTATTTT. The chain joins TRBV4-1 to TRBJ2-3, with 10 bases that match TRBD2. The CDR3 is 16 residues long. V lost 1 base and J lost 4; bases outside the gene matches: 5. Germline loops: CDR1 MGHRA, CDR2 YSYEKL.

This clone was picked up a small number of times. CDR3 bases: TGTGCCAGCAGTTTATCGACTCCAGTGGGCTCCTACGAGCAGTACTTC. Protein sequence: CASSLSTPVGSYEQYF. The J gene is TRBJ2-7, the V gene TRBV27; D is undetermined. The CDR3 is 16 residues long. Trimming removed 0 bases from V and 0 bases from J, with 12 bases in between. The germline CDR1 and CDR2 sequences are MNHEY and SMNVEV (reference sequence).

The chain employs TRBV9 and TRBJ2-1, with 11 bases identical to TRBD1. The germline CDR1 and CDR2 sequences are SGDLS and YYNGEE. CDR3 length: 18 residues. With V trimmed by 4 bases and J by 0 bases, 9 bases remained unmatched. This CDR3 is CASSSRTGGLSSYNEQFF. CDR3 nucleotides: TGTGCCAGCAGCTCGCGGACAGGGGGCTTGAGCTCCTACAATGAGCAGTTCTTC.

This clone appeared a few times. As DNA, the CDR3 is TGTGCCAGCAGCAAAGGCCCGCTAGCGGGGGGGCCGCGTGAGCAGTTCTTC. It translates to CASSKGPLAGGPREQFF. This rearrangement joins TRBV5-4 to TRBJ2-1, with 12 bases lining up with TRBD2. Trimming at V came to 4 bases and at J to 9 bases, leaving 14 bases not matched to a gene. The CDR3 consists of 17 residues. Germline CDR1 reads SGHNT; CDR2 reads YYREEE (reference sequence).

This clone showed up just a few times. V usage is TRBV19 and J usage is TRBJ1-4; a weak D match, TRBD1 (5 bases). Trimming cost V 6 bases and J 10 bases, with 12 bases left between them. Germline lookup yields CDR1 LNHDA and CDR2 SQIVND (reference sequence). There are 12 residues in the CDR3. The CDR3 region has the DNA TGTGCCAGTAGATTCTCAACAGGAAAACTGTTTTTT. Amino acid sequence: CASRFSTGKLFF.

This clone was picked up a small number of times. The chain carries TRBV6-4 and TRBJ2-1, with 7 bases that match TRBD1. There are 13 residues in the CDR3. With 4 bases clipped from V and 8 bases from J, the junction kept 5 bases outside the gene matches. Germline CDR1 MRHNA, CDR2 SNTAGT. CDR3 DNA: TGTGCCAGCAGTGTAGAGGGGGCGGATGAGCAGTTCTTC. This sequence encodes CASSVEGADEQFF.

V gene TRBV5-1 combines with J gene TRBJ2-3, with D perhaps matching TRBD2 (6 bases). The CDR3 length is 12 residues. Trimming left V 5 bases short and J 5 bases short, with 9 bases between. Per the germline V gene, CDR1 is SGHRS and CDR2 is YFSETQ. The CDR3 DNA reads TGCGCCAGCAGTCCGGAGGGAGATACGCAGTATTTT. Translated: CASSPEGDTQYF.